This T cell receptor (beta chain) stems from a study of T cell responses to AZD1222 COVID-19 vaccine. Findings and limits, study-wide: Seropositivity was recorded at baseline in only a handful of AZD1222 recipients. White British donors predominated, females outnumbered males, and clonal diversity was possibly underestimated. Nearly half of unique spike-specific TCRs reportedly avoided B.1.351 and B.1.1.7 mutated regions.

In the case of this clone: Its antigen remains unidentified.

The CDR3 extends over 16 amino acids. Looked up from germline, CDR1 is SGHRS and CDR2 is YFSETQ. The V segment lost 0 bases and the J segment 2 bases; nucleotides outside the gene matches: 4. Only in-frame clones appear in the TCRdb table, and some are missing; sequencing was by immunoSEQ multiplex PCR. The repertoire consists of some 200,000 clones, with around 94% occurring once and the leading ten covering about 3.6%. The chain uses TRBV5-1 and TRBJ2-2, with 7 nucleotides matching TRBD2. This clonotype was obtained from an adult who received the MenACWY meningococcal vaccine as a control. The sequenced sample was peripheral blood, obtained 28 days after the second dose of the MenACWY control vaccine. CDR3 residues: CASSLVTSVNTGELFF. The CDR3 nucleotides read TGCGCCAGCAGCTTGGTTACTAGCGTAAACACCGGGGAGCTGTTTTTT.